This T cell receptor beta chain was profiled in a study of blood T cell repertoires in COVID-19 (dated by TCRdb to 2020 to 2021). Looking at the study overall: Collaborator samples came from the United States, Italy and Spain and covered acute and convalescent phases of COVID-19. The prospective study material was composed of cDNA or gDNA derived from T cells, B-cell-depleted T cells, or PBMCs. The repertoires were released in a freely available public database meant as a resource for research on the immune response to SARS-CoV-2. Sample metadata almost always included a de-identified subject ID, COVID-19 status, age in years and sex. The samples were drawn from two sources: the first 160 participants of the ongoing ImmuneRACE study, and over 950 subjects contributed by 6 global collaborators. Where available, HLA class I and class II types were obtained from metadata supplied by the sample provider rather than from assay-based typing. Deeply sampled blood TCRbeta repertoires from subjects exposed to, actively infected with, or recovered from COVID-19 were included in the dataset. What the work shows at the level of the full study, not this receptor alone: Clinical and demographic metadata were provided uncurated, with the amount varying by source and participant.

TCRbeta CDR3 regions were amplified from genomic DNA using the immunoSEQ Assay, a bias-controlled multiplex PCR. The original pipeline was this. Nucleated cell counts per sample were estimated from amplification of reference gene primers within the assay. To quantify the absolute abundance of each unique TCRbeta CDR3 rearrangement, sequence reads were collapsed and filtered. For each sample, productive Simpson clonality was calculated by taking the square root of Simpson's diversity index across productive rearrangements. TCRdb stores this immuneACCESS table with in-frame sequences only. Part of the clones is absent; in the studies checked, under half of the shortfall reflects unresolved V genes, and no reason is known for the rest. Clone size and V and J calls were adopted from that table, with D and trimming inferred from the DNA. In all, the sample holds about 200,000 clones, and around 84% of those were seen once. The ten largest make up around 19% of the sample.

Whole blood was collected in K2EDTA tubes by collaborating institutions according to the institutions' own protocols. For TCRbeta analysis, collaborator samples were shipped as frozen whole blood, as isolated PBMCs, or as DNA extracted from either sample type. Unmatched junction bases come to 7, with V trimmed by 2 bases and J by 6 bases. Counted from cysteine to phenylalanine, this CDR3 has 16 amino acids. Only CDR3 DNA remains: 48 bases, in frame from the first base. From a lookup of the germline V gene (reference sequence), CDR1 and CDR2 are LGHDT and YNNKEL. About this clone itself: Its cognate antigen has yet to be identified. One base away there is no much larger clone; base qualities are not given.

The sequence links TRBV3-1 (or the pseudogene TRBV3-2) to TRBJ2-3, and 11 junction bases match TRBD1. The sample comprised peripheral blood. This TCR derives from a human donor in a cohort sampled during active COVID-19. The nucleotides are TGTGCCAGCAGCCAAAGTAGGACAGGGGGCCGGGATACGCAGTATTTT. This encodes CASSQSRTGGRDTQYF.